The next 24 T cell receptor beta chains were all read from a single sample in a study of shared clonotypes between healthy human individuals (dated by TCRdb to the early 2020s). The library was produced with the immunoSEQ multiplex PCR assay. TCRdb provides this immuneACCESS table in a form limited to in-frame rearrangements. Some clones are lacking; in checked studies, under half of them reflect an unresolved V gene, and why the rest are absent is not known. The sample table holds 2 million to 3 million clones, of which roughly 93% were seen once. 0.36% of the sample is in the top ten clones. Source material: naive CD4+ T cells from PBMCs. In the paper's terms, the cell subset or site label means: CD45RA+ positively selected. These receptors came from a young man in good health. Some clones in this sample may be carry-over from other donors' samples.

This chain uses TRBV7-9 with TRBJ2-5, with TRBD2 identical over 13 bases. CDR3 length equals 19 residues. Germline values: CDR1 SEHNR, CDR2 FQNEAQ (reference sequence). With V trimmed by 4 bases and J by 2 bases, 13 bases remained unmatched. The CDR3 nucleotides are TGTGCCAGCAGCTCATTAAAGGGACTAGCGGGAAGGAGGCAAGAGACCCAGTACTTC. It yields the protein CASSSLKGLAGRRQETQYF.

The V call is TRBV30, the J call TRBJ2-7, with 9 bases aligning to TRBD2. Germline V gene data show CDR1 as GTSNPN and CDR2 as SVGIG (reference sequence). The V and J ends lost 3 bases and 3 bases, in that order; junction bases with no gene match: 15. The length of the CDR3 is 17 residues. The DNA for the CDR3 is TGTGCCTGGAGCGCTTTTAAGCGGGAGGAGGATTTCTACGAGCAGTACTTC. Translating gives CAWSAFKREEDFYEQYF. The complete variable domain, with remaining parts taken from reference TRBV30 and TRBJ2-7, reads SQTIHQWPATLVQPVGSPLSLECTVEGTSNPNLYWYRQAAGRGLQLLFYSVGIGQISSEVPQNLSASRPQDRQFILSSKKLLLSDSGFYLCAWSAFKREEDFYEQYFGPGTRLTVT.

This chain links TRBV29-1 with TRBJ1-2, with D possibly matching TRBD1 (6 bases). Trimming cost V 7 bases and J 1 base, with 10 bases left between them. The CDR3 consists of 12 residues. The germline V gene encodes CDR1 SQVTM and CDR2 ANQGSEA. The CDR3 bases are TGCAGCGGTAAACAGGGTAACTATGGCTACACCTTC. Translation: CSGKQGNYGYTF.

The CDR3 reads CASSEDRGRETQYF. The DNA for the CDR3 is TGTGCCAGCAGCGAAGACAGGGGGCGAGAGACCCAGTACTTC. The chain combines TRBV27 with TRBJ2-5; 10 bases agree with TRBD1. CDR3 length equals 14 residues. Germline V gives CDR1 MNHEY, CDR2 SMNVEV (reference sequence). V lost 6 bases, J lost 4 bases, and 5 bases stayed unmatched.

V gene TRBV28 combines with J gene TRBJ2-1; 7 bases match TRBD2. The V gene end was trimmed by 4 bases and the J gene end by 6 bases; junction bases not matched to a gene: 12. Per the germline V gene, CDR1 is MDHEN and CDR2 is SYDVKM. The CDR3 runs 16 residues. CDR3 in DNA: TGTGCCAGCAGTTCCCCAATGCGGGAGACCCGCAATGAGCAGTTCTTC. Protein product: CASSSPMRETRNEQFF.

The chain recombines TRBV10-3 with TRBJ2-1; the D gene is possibly TRBD1 (6 bases). The CDR3 consists of 14 residues. Trimming took 5 bases from V and 2 from J, leaving 10 bases between them. Germline V lookup: CDR1 ENHRY, CDR2 SYGVKD. The chain's CDR3 is CAISSGAAYNEQFF. The CDR3 DNA reads TGTGCCATCAGTTCAGGGGCGGCCTACAATGAGCAGTTCTTC.

J is TRBJ1-5 and V is TRBV4-2; D call uncertain. V lost 0 bases and J 1 base, leaving 7 bases between the germline ends. The germline V gene encodes CDR1 LGHNA and CDR2 YNFKEQ. The CDR3 is 15 residues long. The CDR3 reads CASSQDRYSNQPQHF. The CDR3 coding sequence is TGTGCCAGCAGCCAAGATAGATACAGCAATCAGCCCCAGCATTTT.

The rearrangement joins TRBV5-4 to TRBJ2-7; D possibly matches TRBD1 or TRBD2 (5 bases each). V lost 3 bases to trimming and J lost 5 bases, with 15 bases between them. The germline V gene has CDR1 SGHNT and CDR2 YYREEE (reference sequence). CDR3 size: 14 residues. The CDR3 is CASSSSLRGDEQYF. In DNA, the CDR3 is TGTGCCAGCAGCTCTTCTTTGAGGGGAGACGAGCAGTACTTC. Supplemented by reference TRBV5-4 and TRBJ2-7, the full variable domain reads ETGVTQSPTHLIKTRGQQVTLRCSSQSGHNTVSWYQQALGQGPQFIFQYYREEENGRGNFPPRFSGLQFPNYSSELNVNALELDDSALYLCASSSSLRGDEQYFGPGTRLTVT.

The chain combines TRBV11-2 with TRBJ2-1, with 11 bases aligning to TRBD2. The CDR3 is 16 residues long. With V trimmed by 3 bases and J by 4 bases, 5 bases remained unmatched. Per the germline V gene, CDR1 is SGHAT and CDR2 is FQNNGV. The CDR3 DNA reads as TGTGCCAGCAGCTTTCTCCCTAGCGGGGGGTACAATGAGCAGTTCTTC. It translates to CASSFLPSGGYNEQFF.

CDR3 protein: CASSIDQGRGYGYTF. CDR3 sequence (DNA): TGTGCCAGTAGTATAGACCAGGGGCGCGGCTATGGCTACACCTTC. V usage is TRBV19 and J usage is TRBJ1-2; the D gene is possibly TRBD1 (6 bases). The CDR3 loop spans 15 amino acids. V was clipped by 0 bases and J by 4 bases, with 12 bases between them. CDR1 is LNHDA and CDR2 is SQIVND in the germline V gene (reference sequence).

This rearrangement joins TRBV4-3 to TRBJ2-3; D is uncertain. This CDR3 is built from 14 residues. Trimming shortened V by 3 bases and J by 0 bases, and 7 bases separated the two germline ends. CDR1 and CDR2 from the germline V gene are LGHNA and YSLEER. The CDR3 DNA follows: TGCGCCAGCAGCCACGAGAAGAGCACAGATACGCAGTATTTT. As protein: CASSHEKSTDTQYF.

The count of this clone is one. This chain uses TRBV7-8 with TRBJ2-4, with 7 nucleotides matching TRBD1. This CDR3 is 13 amino acids long. Germline V CDR1 and CDR2: SGHVS, FQNEAQ. With V trimmed by 5 bases and J by 6 bases, 4 bases remained unmatched. DNA for the CDR3: TGTGCCAGCAGCCTGGGACAGAGAAACATTCAGTACTTC. As protein: CASSLGQRNIQYF.

This chain joins TRBV28 and TRBJ1-5; D is undetermined. CDR3 length equals 12 residues. The V and J ends lost 5 bases and 6 bases respectively, with 8 bases between them. Germline CDR1 reads MDHEN; CDR2 reads SYDVKM. DNA of the CDR3: TGTGCCAGCAGTCGAGGCCCTCAGCCCCAGCATTTT. Residues: CASSRGPQPQHF.

This chain uses TRBV11-2 with TRBJ1-5; unclear D gene. Per germline, CDR1 SGHAT and CDR2 FQNNGV. CDR3 length: 17 amino acids. The V end lost 1 base, the J end lost 0 bases, and 13 bases lay between the germline ends. The CDR3 coding sequence is TGTGCCAGCAGCTTAGGACGGGAGACCTATAGCAATCAGCCCCAGCATTTT. Its translation: CASSLGRETYSNQPQHF.

Of note for this clone: This same CDR3 is encoded by further DNA sequences in the sample. The chain has TRBV19 and TRBJ2-2; either TRBD1 or TRBD2 may fit D (5 bases each). Germline CDR1 and CDR2: LNHDA and SQIVND (reference sequence). Trimming left V 1 base short and J 1 base short, with 7 bases between. This CDR3 comprises 15 residues. CDR3 in amino acids: CASSIGGGNTGELFF. The CDR3 DNA follows: TGTGCCAGTAGTATAGGTGGGGGGAACACCGGGGAGCTGTTTTTT.

V gene TRBV18 combines with J gene TRBJ2-2, with a possible D match to TRBD1 (5 bases). Germline loops: CDR1 KGHSH, CDR2 LQKENI. V was trimmed by 4 bases and J by 0 bases, leaving 12 bases between them. The CDR3 runs to 16 residues. The CDR3 DNA sequence: TGTGCCAGCTCACTTGACAGATACCCGAACACCGGGGAGCTGTTTTTT. Amino acid sequence: CASSLDRYPNTGELFF.

The chain recombines TRBV10-2 with TRBJ1-1; D is uncertain. With 3 bases removed from V and 8 bases from J, the gap between germline ends came to 10 bases. The CDR3 totals 12 residues. Per the germline V gene, CDR1 is WSHSY and CDR2 is SAAADI. DNA for the CDR3: TGCGCCAGCAGTGATCCCGGGGAGGAAGCTTTCTTT. Translation: CASSDPGEEAFF.

As to this clone: The same CDR3 also results from other DNA sequences found in this sample. The gene calls are TRBV5-1 and TRBJ2-3; TRBD2 agrees at 7 bases. The CDR3 is 15 residues long. The junction had 4 bases not matched to a gene; V was cut back by 0 bases and J by 3 bases. Germline assignment: CDR1 SGHRS and CDR2 YFSETQ. The CDR3 DNA reads as TGCGCCAGCAGCTTGGGTCCAGCGGGGACAGATACGCAGTATTTT. Amino acid sequence: CASSLGPAGTDTQYF.

V usage is TRBV30 and J usage is TRBJ1-4, with a possible D match to TRBD1 (5 bases). The CDR3 sequence is 15 residues long. V dropped 1 base and J dropped 5 bases, with 14 bases sitting between them. The V gene's germline CDR1 is GTSNPN and CDR2 SVGIG (reference sequence). The CDR3 nucleotides read TGTGCCTGGAGTGAAAAGGGGATTGGAAATGAAAAACTGTTTTTT. This sequence encodes CAWSEKGIGNEKLFF.

This clone was recorded only once. The CDR3 DNA sequence: TGTGCCAGCAGCTTAGTTATGCCCAGCGAGCAGTACTTC. Protein: CASSLVMPSEQYF. The rearrangement links TRBV7-9 to TRBJ2-7; D is uncertain. CDR3 length equals 13 residues. Germline lookup yields CDR1 SEHNR and CDR2 FQNEAQ (reference sequence). The germline V and J ends were trimmed by 1 base and 6 bases, with 10 bases remaining between them. The full variable domain, in which reference TRBV7-9 and TRBJ2-7 provide the parts outside the CDR3, is DTGVSQNPRHKITKRGQNVTFRCDPISEHNRLYWYRQTLGQGPEFLTYFQNEAQLEKSRLLSDRFSAERPKGSFSTLEIQRTEQGDSAMYLCASSLVMPSEQYFGPGTRLTVT.

Note on this clone: Other DNA sequences in the sample encode the same CDR3. The rearrangement links TRBV29-1 to TRBJ1-2; a weak D match, TRBD1 (5 bases). The CDR3 contains 13 residues. V lost 2 bases and J lost 4, with 11 bases in between. The V gene's germline CDR1 is SQVTM and CDR2 ANQGSEA. In DNA, the CDR3 is TGCAGCGTTGAAAGAGGTCAGGGCTATGGCTACACCTTC. Translation gives CSVERGQGYGYTF.

The chain employs TRBV21-1 and TRBJ2-7; the table calls TRBD1, which could not be checked here. TRBV21-1 represents a pseudogene. The CDR3 runs to 16 residues. CDR3 region: CASSKRGHRPSYEQYF. Written as DNA, the CDR3 is TGTGCCAGCAGCAAAAGAGGACACCGACCTTCCTACGAGCAGTACTTC.

This chain links TRBV7-8 with TRBJ2-2; 11 nucleotides align to TRBD2. The V gene's germline CDR1 is SGHVS and CDR2 FQNEAQ. The CDR3 is made up of 17 amino acids. V lost 5 bases to trimming and J lost 1 base; unmatched junction nucleotides: 6. The CDR3 DNA reads as TGTGCCAGCAGCACTGGTGGGACTAGCGGGAACACCGGGGAGCTGTTTTTT. This codes for CASSTGGTSGNTGELFF.

The chain couples TRBV6-1 to TRBJ2-5; no reliable D call. The V end lost 5 bases, the J end lost 0 bases, and 7 bases lay between the germline ends. The germline V gene encodes CDR1 MNHNS and CDR2 SASEGT. The CDR3 consists of 13 residues. The CDR3 region is CASSRLYQETQYF. The CDR3 DNA reads as TGTGCCAGCAGTCGGTTGTACCAAGAGACCCAGTACTTC.